The rows below give T cell receptor beta chains drawn from one sample of a study of vaccination and CD4 T cells after COVID-19. Their recognized antigens are unknown. In TCRdb, the PCR reads were re-called with MiXCR into one record per CDR3 protein. The sample has fewer than 7,500 distinct CDR3 sequences, approximately 60% seen once; the top ten hold about 33%. Sequenced input: CD4+ T cells from blood, cultured in vitro. The source of these receptors is a human donor who had recovered from COVID-19. The CDR3 runs from the conserved cysteine through the conserved F or W. The D gene is left open where the match is weak. Not all rows give a size; the values are once, few, many and, for expanded clones, a class.

V: TRBV20-1; J: TRBJ2-1; length: 15; size: -; D: TRBD2; CDR3: CSAQLAGVPYNEQFF; DNA: TGCAGTGCCCAGCTAGCGGGGGTTCCCTACAATGAGCAGTTCTTC
V: TRBV20-1; J: TRBJ2-3; length: 15; size: -; D: TRBD1; CDR3: CSARNRGHFQDTQYF; DNA: TGCAGTGCTAGGAACAGGGGGCACTTCCAGGATACGCAGTATTTT
V: TRBV11-3; J: TRBJ2-6; length: 20; size: -; D: TRBD1; CDR3: CASSPGGFGHLGFGANVLTF; DNA: TGTGCCAGCAGCCCAGGGGGCTTTGGACACTTGGGGTTTGGGGCCAACGTCCTGACTTTC
V: TRBV11-3; J: TRBJ1-1; length: 13; size: -; D: -; CDR3: CASSSPRRTEAFF; DNA: TGTGCCAGCAGCTCCCCAAGGCGCACTGAAGCTTTCTTT
V: TRBV10-2; J: TRBJ2-5; length: 18; size: -; D: -; CDR3: CASSESRGSGLIQETQYF; DNA: TGCGCCAGCAGTGAGTCGAGGGGTAGCGGACTGATCCAAGAGACCCAGTACTTC
V: TRBV24-1; J: TRBJ1-2; length: 15; size: -; D: -; CDR3: CATSDPTGSGYGYTF; DNA: TGTGCCACCAGTGACCCGACAGGAAGTGGCTATGGCTACACCTTC
V: TRBV7-2; J: TRBJ1-5; length: 12; size: few; D: TRBD1; CDR3: CASSLLDRTQHF; DNA: TGTGCCAGCAGCCTACTGGACAGGACCCAGCATTTT
V: TRBV10-3; J: TRBJ2-1; length: 15; size: few; D: -; CDR3: CAITRDPGLDNEQFF; DNA: TGTGCCATCACCAGGGACCCGGGTTTGGACAATGAGCAGTTCTTC
V: TRBV19; J: TRBJ1-2; length: 11; size: few; D: -; CDR3: CASSMGGGYTF; DNA: TGTGCCAGTAGTATGGGGGGAGGCTACACCTTC
V: TRBV6-1; J: TRBJ2-7; length: 15; size: -; D: TRBD1; CDR3: CASSGTGGVTYEQYF; DNA: TGTGCCAGCAGTGGGACAGGGGGCGTAACCTACGAGCAGTACTTC
V: TRBV6-2/TRBV6-3; J: TRBJ2-7; length: 13; size: -; D: -; CDR3: CASTRDLIGEQYF; DNA: TGTGCCAGCACGAGGGATTTGATTGGCGAGCAGTACTTC
V: TRBV7-9; J: TRBJ1-2; length: 14; size: few; D: -; CDR3: CASSLEQDTYGYTF; DNA: TGTGCCAGCAGCTTAGAACAGGACACCTATGGCTACACCTTC
V: TRBV6-1; J: TRBJ2-1; length: 13; size: few; D: -; CDR3: CASSRDMNNEQFF; DNA: TGTGCCAGCAGCCGGGACATGAACAATGAGCAGTTCTTC
V: TRBV4-1; J: TRBJ2-2; length: 19; size: -; D: TRBD2; CDR3: CASSKGDGTSGRDTGELFF; DNA: TGCGCCAGCAGCAAGGGGGACGGGACTAGCGGGAGAGACACCGGGGAGCTGTTTTTT
V: TRBV7-2; J: TRBJ1-2; length: 14; size: -; D: -; CDR3: CASSRTWNDYGYTF; DNA: TGTGCCAGCAGCCGCACTTGGAACGACTATGGCTACACCTTC
V: TRBV6-2/TRBV6-3; J: TRBJ1-5; length: 14; size: -; D: TRBD1; CDR3: CASSPNSRDRTFHF; DNA: TGTGCCAGCAGTCCCAACTCCCGGGACAGGACGTTCCATTTT
V: TRBV20-1; J: TRBJ2-3; length: 16; size: -; D: -; CDR3: CSARVRELTSTDTQYF; DNA: TGCAGTGCTAGAGTCCGGGAACTTACTAGCACAGATACGCAGTATTTT
V: TRBV7-6; J: TRBJ2-1; length: 13; size: few; D: -; CDR3: CASSLARVGEQFF; DNA: TGTGCCAGCAGCTTAGCGAGGGTCGGTGAGCAGTTCTTC
V: TRBV6-5; J: TRBJ2-5; length: 12; size: -; D: -; CDR3: CASSFVTETQYF; DNA: TGTGCCAGCAGTTTCGTAACAGAGACCCAGTACTTC
V: TRBV4-1; J: TRBJ1-2; length: 14; size: -; D: TRBD1; CDR3: CASSPGQVDYGYTF; DNA: TGCGCCAGCAGCCCGGGACAGGTGGACTATGGCTACACCTTC
V: TRBV7-2; J: TRBJ2-3; length: 16; size: once; D: -; CDR3: CASTWRGGATTDTQYF; DNA: TGTGCCAGCACCTGGAGAGGGGGGGCGACCACAGATACGCAGTATTTT
V: TRBV4-2; J: TRBJ2-7; length: 14; size: -; D: -; CDR3: CASSQNSGLREQYF; DNA: TGTGCCAGCAGCCAAAATAGCGGTCTACGCGAGCAGTACTTC
V: TRBV12-3/TRBV12-4; J: TRBJ2-1; length: 14; size: -; D: TRBD2; CDR3: CASSLKRGYNEQFF; DNA: TGTGCCAGCAGTTTGAAGCGGGGCTACAATGAGCAGTTCTTC
V: TRBV14; J: TRBJ1-1; length: 16; size: -; D: TRBD1; CDR3: CASSRTPDRGNTEAFF; DNA: TGTGCCAGCAGCCGAACCCCGGACAGGGGGAACACTGAAGCTTTCTTT
V: TRBV20-1; J: TRBJ1-5; length: 17; size: -; D: TRBD1; CDR3: CSARDPGRGLRNQPQHF; DNA: TGCAGTGCTAGAGACCCCGGGAGGGGGCTGAGAAATCAGCCCCAGCATTTT
V: TRBV28; J: TRBJ2-2; length: 16; size: -; D: -; CDR3: CASSFPGISNTGELFF; DNA: TGTGCCAGCAGTTTCCCCGGGATCTCGAACACCGGGGAGCTGTTTTTT
V: TRBV27; J: TRBJ2-2; length: 14; size: -; D: -; CDR3: CASSLTTNTGELFF; DNA: TGTGCCAGCAGTCTAACAACGAACACCGGGGAGCTGTTTTTT
V: TRBV6-1; J: TRBJ1-5; length: 16; size: -; D: -; CDR3: CASGPGQLRGNQPQHF; DNA: TGTGCTAGCGGCCCAGGACAGTTAAGGGGCAATCAGCCCCAGCATTTT
V: TRBV19; J: TRBJ1-4; length: 14; size: -; D: -; CDR3: CASSIGGTNEKLFF; DNA: TGTGCCAGTAGTATAGGAGGGACTAATGAAAAACTGTTTTTT
V: TRBV7-2; J: TRBJ2-2; length: 13; size: -; D: -; CDR3: CASSLTNTGELFF; DNA: TGTGCCAGCAGCTTAACTAACACCGGGGAGCTGTTTTTT
V: TRBV7-3; J: TRBJ1-2; length: 15; size: -; D: -; CDR3: CASSLNGRFEDGYTF; DNA: TGTGCCAGCAGCTTGAACGGACGGTTCGAGGATGGCTACACCTTC
V: TRBV7-8; J: TRBJ1-1; length: 17; size: -; D: TRBD1; CDR3: CASSLGAPGQVNTEAFF; DNA: TGTGCCAGCAGCTTAGGGGCTCCGGGACAGGTGAACACTGAAGCTTTCTTT
V: TRBV19; J: TRBJ1-2; length: 14; size: -; D: -; CDR3: CASSIGHPFYGYTF; DNA: TGTGCCAGTAGTATCGGACATCCGTTCTATGGCTACACCTTC
V: TRBV11-2; J: TRBJ2-1; length: 15; size: few; D: TRBD2; CDR3: CASSLSGRARNEQFF; DNA: TGTGCCAGCAGCCTTAGCGGGAGGGCCAGAAATGAGCAGTTCTTC
V: TRBV19; J: TRBJ1-1; length: 17; size: -; D: TRBD1; CDR3: CASSPTRGTGQHTEAFF; DNA: TGTGCCAGTAGTCCAACCCGAGGGACAGGGCAACACACTGAAGCTTTCTTT
V: TRBV2; J: TRBJ1-5; length: 17; size: -; D: -; CDR3: CASSERVAAYSNQPQHF; DNA: TGTGCCAGCAGTGAAAGGGTGGCAGCCTATAGCAATCAGCCCCAGCATTTT
V: TRBV11-3; J: TRBJ1-3; length: 14; size: -; D: -; CDR3: CASSLWKTVDTIYF; DNA: TGTGCCAGCAGCTTGTGGAAAACGGTAGACACCATATATTTT
V: TRBV11-1; J: TRBJ1-2; length: 16; size: -; D: -; CDR3: CASSQDYRGDHYGYTF; DNA: TGCGCCAGCAGCCAAGATTATAGGGGGGATCACTATGGCTACACCTTC
V: TRBV20-1; J: TRBJ2-3; length: 13; size: few; D: TRBD2; CDR3: CSATSGGSDTQYF; DNA: TGCAGTGCAACTAGCGGGGGGTCAGATACGCAGTATTTT
V: TRBV7-2; J: TRBJ1-3; length: 16; size: -; D: -; CDR3: CASSLSSGSSGNTIYF; DNA: TGTGCCAGCAGCTTATCTTCCGGGAGCTCTGGAAACACCATATATTTT
V: TRBV27; J: TRBJ2-3; length: 13; size: -; D: -; CDR3: CASSLNLADTQYF; DNA: TGTGCCAGCAGTCTCAACCTCGCAGATACGCAGTATTTT
V: TRBV29-1; J: TRBJ2-3; length: 13; size: -; D: TRBD2; CDR3: CSGAGWAADTQYF; DNA: TGCAGCGGAGCGGGATGGGCGGCAGATACGCAGTATTTT
V: TRBV12-3/TRBV12-4; J: TRBJ2-7; length: 15; size: -; D: -; CDR3: CASSLEQGGSYEQYF; DNA: TGTGCCAGCAGTTTAGAGCAGGGAGGTAGCTACGAGCAGTACTTC
V: TRBV28; J: TRBJ1-5; length: 16; size: -; D: TRBD1; CDR3: CASSYLGQISNQPQHF; DNA: TGTGCCAGCAGTTATCTGGGACAGATAAGCAATCAGCCCCAGCATTTT
V: TRBV6-1; J: TRBJ2-2; length: 14; size: -; D: -; CDR3: CATKGPGNTGELFF; DNA: TGTGCCACCAAAGGGCCAGGGAACACCGGGGAGCTGTTTTTT
V: TRBV5-5; J: TRBJ2-3; length: 14; size: -; D: TRBD2; CDR3: CASSPTSGTDTQYF; DNA: TGTGCCAGCAGCCCCACTAGCGGCACAGATACGCAGTATTTT